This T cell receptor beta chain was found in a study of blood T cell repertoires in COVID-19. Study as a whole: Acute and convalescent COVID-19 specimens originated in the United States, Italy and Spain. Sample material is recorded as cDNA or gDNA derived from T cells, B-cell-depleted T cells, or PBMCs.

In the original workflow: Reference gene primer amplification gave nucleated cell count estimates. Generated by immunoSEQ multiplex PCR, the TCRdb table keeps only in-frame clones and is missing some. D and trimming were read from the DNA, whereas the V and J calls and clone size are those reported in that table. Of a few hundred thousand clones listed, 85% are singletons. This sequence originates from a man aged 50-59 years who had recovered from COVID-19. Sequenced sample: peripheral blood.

The CDR3 DNA sequence: TGTGCCAGCAGCTTGGGGACTAGGAATGAGCAGTTCTTC. Its protein product is CASSLGTRNEQFF. The rearrangement joins TRBV7-7 to TRBJ2-1; 8 bases are a match to TRBD2. V trimming: 3 bases; J trimming: 7 bases; junction bases outside the gene matches: 2. The germline V gene has CDR1 SSHAT and CDR2 FNYEAQ (reference sequence). CDR3 length: 13 amino acids. Based on the CDR3 plus reference TRBV7-7 and TRBJ2-1, the full variable domain is GAGVSQSPRYKVTKRGQDVTLRCDPISSHATLYWYQQALGQGPEFLTYFNYEAQPDKSGLPSDRFSAERPEGSISTLTIQRTEQRDSAMYRCASSLGTRNEQFFGPGTRLTVL.